Listed here are 30 T cell receptor beta chains from one sample, sequenced in a study of persistence of HIV-infected CD4 T cells. Lysates of CMV-infected fibroblasts at 10 ug/mL stimulated these cells. Sorting of responding CD4+ T cells relied on upregulated CD40 ligand together with CD69. Sequencing used immunoSEQ version 4 in survey mode. TCRdb's table, derived via immunoSEQ multiplex PCR, lists solely in-frame clones and lacks some. Among about 7,000 clones listed, 79% were seen once. Antigen specificity for these receptors is unknown. Material: CD4+ T cells sorted from PBMCs after 18-hour stimulation, obtained from a patient who received antiretroviral therapy. The source is an adult woman with HIV who was CMV-seropositive.

The chain recombines TRBV3-1 (or the pseudogene TRBV3-2) with TRBJ1-1, with D perhaps matching TRBD1 (6 bases). The CDR3 has 15 amino acids. The V end was cut by 4 bases, the J end by 4 bases, with 16 bases between. Germline lookup yields CDR1 LGHDT and CDR2 YNNKEL (reference sequence). CDR3 amino acids: CASSLAGTQFTEAFF. CDR3 in DNA: TGTGCCAGCAGCCTCGCCGGGACACAGTTCACTGAAGCTTTCTTT.

This sequence joins TRBV18 and TRBJ2-4, with TRBD1 identical over 10 bases. The germline V gene encodes CDR1 KGHSH and CDR2 LQKENI. The J segment lost 3 bases and the V segment lost 6 bases, leaving 5 bases of the junction unmatched. The CDR3 spans 15 residues. CDR3 sequence reads: CASSQDRGVKNIQYF. As DNA, the CDR3 is TGTGCCAGCTCTCAGGACAGGGGGGTCAAAAACATTCAGTACTTC.

The chain has TRBV2 and TRBJ2-1, with D perhaps matching TRBD2 (6 bases). CDR3 size: 15 residues. V lost 7 bases and J lost 7, with 20 bases in between. Looked up from germline, CDR1 is SNHLY and CDR2 is FYNNEI. CDR3 sequence reads: CASTPGSLGGNEQFF. In nucleotides, the CDR3 is TGTGCCAGCACCCCGGGATCTCTCGGGGGTAATGAGCAGTTCTTC.

The chain carries TRBV7-9 and TRBJ2-3, with a possible D match to TRBD2 (6 bases). V gave up 1 base and J gave up 7 bases, with 21 bases separating them. This CDR3 region has 17 residues. Germline CDR1 and CDR2: SEHNR and FQNEAQ (reference sequence). CDR3 coding DNA: TGTGCCAGCAGCTTAGAGGGGATTTCCGGGAGAAGGAATACGCAGTATTTT. It is translated as CASSLEGISGRRNTQYF.

V and J are TRBV28 and TRBJ1-1, with D unresolved. The CDR3 covers 11 residues. The germline V gene has CDR1 MDHEN and CDR2 SYDVKM. V lost 5 bases and J 7 bases, leaving 8 bases between the germline ends. CDR3 loop: CASSPRGEAFF. The CDR3 DNA reads TGTGCCAGCAGTCCCCGGGGTGAAGCTTTCTTT.

The J gene is TRBJ1-1, the V gene TRBV6-6; perhaps TRBD1 as D (5 bases). Germline lookup yields CDR1 MNHNY and CDR2 SVGAGI (reference sequence). The CDR3 sequence is 16 residues long. Trimming pared 5 bases from V and 3 bases from J, leaving 19 bases between. In nucleotides, the CDR3 is TGTGCCAGCAGTCGGGGGGACCGAAGGGCTTACACTGAAGCTTTCTTT. Amino acid sequence: CASSRGDRRAYTEAFF.

The chain has TRBV24-1 and TRBJ2-1; D ambiguous. CDR1 KGHDR and CDR2 SFDVKD come from the germline V gene. This CDR3 is 18 amino acids long. V was pared by 4 bases and J by 3 bases, with 21 bases between. The CDR3 spells CATSDPVVVGPHYNEQFF. The CDR3, as DNA: TGTGCCACCAGTGACCCGGTCGTAGTAGGACCTCACTACAATGAGCAGTTCTTC.

The chain combines TRBV7-2 with TRBJ1-6; D uncertain. The V gene's germline CDR1 is SGHTA and CDR2 FQGNSA. This CDR3 has 14 amino acids. V was pared by 2 bases and J by 9 bases, with 11 bases between. The CDR3 loop is CASSLNPGLSPLHF. DNA for the CDR3: TGTGCCAGCAGCTTAAATCCGGGCCTTTCACCCCTCCACTTT.

V is TRBV7-3 and J is TRBJ2-6, with D possibly TRBD1 on 5 matching bases. Looked up from germline, CDR1 is SGHTA and CDR2 is FQGTGA. The CDR3 loop spans 16 amino acids. The V gene lost 5 bases and the J gene lost 0 bases, with 11 bases spanning the gap. CDR3 loop: CASSRDSSSGANVLTF. The CDR3 nucleotides are TGTGCCAGCAGCCGCGACAGTAGCTCTGGGGCCAACGTCCTGACTTTC.

The V call is TRBV20-1, the J call TRBJ2-1, with D maybe TRBD1 (6 bases). Germline CDR1 reads DFQATT; CDR2 reads SNEGSKA (reference sequence). CDR3 length: 13 amino acids. Trimming left V 3 bases short and J 6 bases short, with 12 bases between. CDR3 coding DNA: TGCAGTGCTAGTGACAGGTTTTCCAATGAGCAGTTCTTC. Protein: CSASDRFSNEQFF.

This chain joins TRBV7-8 and TRBJ1-2; no definite D call. The V end was cut by 8 bases, the J end by 9 bases, with 16 bases between. Germline loops: CDR1 SGHVS, CDR2 FQNEAQ. CDR3 length: 12 residues. The CDR3 region has the DNA TGTGCCAGCGGCCCCGAGGGTATGAGCTACACCTTC. It translates to CASGPEGMSYTF.

The rearrangement joins TRBV5-1 to TRBJ2-4; maybe TRBD2 (6 bases). Trimming stripped 0 bases from V and 0 bases from J, with 22 bases between. CDR1 is SGHRS and CDR2 is YFSETQ in the germline V gene. The CDR3 spans 20 residues. CDR3 sequence: CASSLGREAWGTLAKNIQYF. CDR3 coding DNA: TGCGCCAGCAGCTTGGGGAGAGAGGCCTGGGGGACTCTAGCCAAAAACATTCAGTACTTC. The entire variable domain, with the rest obtained from reference TRBV5-1 and TRBJ2-4, is as follows: KAGVTQTPRYLIKTRGQQVTLSCSPISGHRSVSWYQQTPGQGLQFLFEYFSETQRNKGNFPGRFSGRQFSNSRSEMNVSTLELGDSALYLCASSLGREAWGTLAKNIQYFGAGTRLSVL.

This chain connects TRBV19 to TRBJ1-2; unclear D gene. Trimming removed 4 bases at V and 2 bases at J, with 11 bases between. The germline CDR1 and CDR2 sequences are LNHDA and SQIVND (reference sequence). This CDR3 has 14 amino acids. CDR3: CASSRAGSNYGYTF. The CDR3 region has the DNA TGTGCCAGTAGTAGGGCGGGTTCCAACTATGGCTACACCTTC.

This clone was observed once. This chain links TRBV29-1 with TRBJ2-7, with TRBD2 identical over 7 bases. CDR3 length: 11 amino acids. V trimming: 6 bases; J trimming: 3 bases; junction bases outside the gene matches: 2. CDR1 is SQVTM and CDR2 is ANQGSEA in the germline V gene. CDR3 nucleotide sequence: TGCAGCGTGGGGGGGAGCTACGAGCAGTACTTC. Amino acids: CSVGGSYEQYF.

This chain joins TRBV3-1 (or the pseudogene TRBV3-2) and TRBJ1-5, with D unclear. There are 16 residues in the CDR3. Germline V gives CDR1 LGHDT, CDR2 YNNKEL (reference sequence). Deletions cut 3 bases from V and 5 bases from J, with 17 bases between. Here the CDR3 DNA reads TGTGCCAGCAGCCACCAGGATCCCATTTTTCATCAGCCCCAGCATTTT. Amino acid sequence: CASSHQDPIFHQPQHF.

In this sample, this clone turned up once. V is TRBV20-1 and J is TRBJ1-3; no clear D gene. In germline, CDR1 is DFQATT, CDR2 SNEGSKA (reference sequence). V was trimmed by 3 bases and J by 0 bases, leaving 12 bases between them. There are 15 residues in the CDR3. The DNA of the CDR3 is TGCAGTGCTAGTCAGGAATTCCTCTCTGGAAACACCATATATTTT. Translated: CSASQEFLSGNTIYF.

The chain joins TRBV6-5 to TRBJ1-1; 11 bases agree with TRBD1. The germline V gene has CDR1 MNHEY and CDR2 SVGAGI. The CDR3 runs 15 residues. Germline trimming cut 5 bases from V and 5 bases from J; bases unmatched to any gene: 7. The CDR3 nucleotides read TGTGCCAGCAGTAGGCCGGGACAGGGGGTTACTGAAGCTTTCTTT. This codes for CASSRPGQGVTEAFF.

This sequence joins TRBV10-3 and TRBJ2-6; D is unresolved. The V end was cut by 1 base, the J end by 8 bases, with 18 bases between. Looked up from germline, CDR1 is ENHRY and CDR2 is SYGVKD. The CDR3 length is 17 residues. The CDR3: CAISEFLERGPPNVLTF. CDR3 bases: TGTGCCATCAGTGAGTTCTTAGAGCGAGGACCCCCCAACGTCCTGACTTTC.

There are a few counts of this clone. The V gene is TRBV3-1 (or the pseudogene TRBV3-2), the J gene TRBJ1-1, with D possibly TRBD1 on 5 matching bases. CDR3 length equals 13 residues. Germline assignment: CDR1 LGHDT and CDR2 YNNKEL (reference sequence). Trimming took off 3 bases at V and 1 base at J, with 6 bases between the two ends. The CDR3: CASSQGTNTEAFF. CDR3 in DNA: TGTGCCAGCAGCCAGGGGACGAACACTGAAGCTTTCTTT.

The V call is TRBV6-6, the J call TRBJ2-7, with no clear D. There are 13 residues in the CDR3. The germline V gene encodes CDR1 MNHNY and CDR2 SVGAGI (reference sequence). Between the trimmed V and J ends, which lost 2 bases and 2 bases, there was a span of 7 bases. The CDR3 DNA reads as TGTGCCAGCAGTTACGAGGCGACCTACGAGCAGTACTTC. Its translation: CASSYEATYEQYF.

The rearrangement joins TRBV7-8 to TRBJ1-4; unclear D gene. CDR3 length: 16 amino acids. Trimming pared 1 base from V and 0 bases from J, leaving 9 bases between. The germline V gene has CDR1 SGHVS and CDR2 FQNEAQ. CDR3 DNA: TGTGCCAGCAGCTTAGGGGAGCAAGCAACTAATGAAAAACTGTTTTTT. It specifies CASSLGEQATNEKLFF.

This chain links TRBV7-3 with TRBJ1-1; D remains unclear. Trimming removed 1 base from V and 1 base from J, with 10 bases in between. The CDR3 has 15 amino acids. In germline, CDR1 is SGHTA, CDR2 FQGTGA. The CDR3, as DNA: TGTGCCAGCAGCTTAAATGGCGTGAAGAACACTGAAGCTTTCTTT. This encodes CASSLNGVKNTEAFF.

This chain connects TRBV19 to TRBJ1-1; D might be TRBD1 (5 bases). Germline lookup yields CDR1 LNHDA and CDR2 SQIVND (reference sequence). The CDR3 is 16 residues long. With 8 bases removed from V and 0 bases from J, the gap between germline ends came to 19 bases. The CDR3 reads CASGPRERLMNTEAFF. The CDR3 nucleotides read TGTGCCAGTGGACCCAGGGAGAGGCTTATGAACACTGAAGCTTTCTTT. Based on the CDR3 plus reference TRBV19 and TRBJ1-1, the full variable domain is DGGITQSPKYLFRKEGQNVTLSCEQNLNHDAMYWYRQDPGQGLRLIYYSQIVNDFQKGDIAEGYSVSREKKESFPLTVTSAQKNPTAFYLCASGPRERLMNTEAFFGQGTRLTVV.

There are a few counts of this clone. The rearrangement uses TRBV7-3 and TRBJ2-3, with TRBD1 matching over 7 bases. Per germline, CDR1 SGHTA and CDR2 FQGTGA. CDR3 length equals 15 residues. V was clipped by 1 base and J by 0 bases; unmatched bases: 1. The CDR3 here is CASSLRGQSTDTQYF. CDR3 bases: TGTGCCAGCAGCTTAAGGGGACAGAGCACAGATACGCAGTATTTT.

Only a few counts were recorded for this clone. This sequence joins TRBV3-1 (or the pseudogene TRBV3-2) and TRBJ2-1; D uncertain. This CDR3 is built from 14 residues. The germline V gene has CDR1 LGHDT and CDR2 YNNKEL (reference sequence). V was shortened by 1 base and J by 6 bases, with 10 bases between the two germline ends. CDR3 in DNA: TGTGCCAGCAGCCAAGTTGAGGTGGGCAATGAGCAGTTCTTC. It translates to CASSQVEVGNEQFF.

The chain recombines TRBV5-1 with TRBJ1-4; D remains ambiguous. Trimming took off 5 bases at V and 7 bases at J, with 18 bases between the two ends. Germline loops: CDR1 SGHRS, CDR2 YFSETQ. This CDR3 region has 15 residues. This CDR3 is CASRQVESVGEKLFF. For the CDR3, the DNA is TGCGCCAGCAGGCAAGTGGAGTCCGTAGGTGAAAAACTGTTTTTT.

The J gene is TRBJ1-4, the V gene TRBV5-1; D ambiguous. CDR3 length: 16 residues. V was pared by 3 bases and J by 0 bases, with 12 bases between. Per germline, CDR1 SGHRS and CDR2 YFSETQ. CDR3: CASSSLGGSTNEKLFF. The CDR3 DNA follows: TGCGCCAGCAGCTCCCTAGGTGGATCAACTAATGAAAAACTGTTTTTT.

This chain uses TRBV7-2 with TRBJ2-1; either TRBD1 or TRBD2 may fit D (5 bases each). This CDR3 has 13 amino acids. V lost 6 bases and J 4 bases, leaving 10 bases between the germline ends. CDR1 is SGHTA and CDR2 is FQGNSA in the germline V gene. CDR3 protein: CASRGVDYNEQFF. CDR3 bases: TGTGCCAGCAGGGGGGTGGATTACAATGAGCAGTTCTTC. The whole variable domain, filled in from reference TRBV7-2 and TRBJ2-1, reads GAGVSQSPSNKVTEKGKDVELRCDPISGHTALYWYRQSLGQGLEFLIYFQGNSAPDKSGLPSDRFSAERTGGSVSTLTIQRTQQEDSAVYLCASRGVDYNEQFFGPGTRLTVL.

This chain joins TRBV7-8 and TRBJ1-1, with 9 bases fitting TRBD1. CDR3 length: 13 amino acids. CDR1 and CDR2 from the germline V gene are SGHVS and FQNEAQ. The ends lost 3 bases at V and 4 bases at J; junction bases unmatched: 0. The CDR3 here is CASSLTGGTEAFF. The CDR3 nucleotides read TGTGCCAGCAGCTTGACAGGGGGCACTGAAGCTTTCTTT.

In its sample, this clone was seen a few times. This chain links TRBV6-1 with TRBJ1-2; unclear D gene. The V end was cut by 2 bases, the J end by 4 bases, with 11 bases between. This CDR3 has 14 amino acids. Germline lookup yields CDR1 MNHNS and CDR2 SASEGT. The DNA of the CDR3 is TGTGCCAGCAGTGAACGGGGTTCGGGCTATGGCTACACCTTC. As protein: CASSERGSGYGYTF.